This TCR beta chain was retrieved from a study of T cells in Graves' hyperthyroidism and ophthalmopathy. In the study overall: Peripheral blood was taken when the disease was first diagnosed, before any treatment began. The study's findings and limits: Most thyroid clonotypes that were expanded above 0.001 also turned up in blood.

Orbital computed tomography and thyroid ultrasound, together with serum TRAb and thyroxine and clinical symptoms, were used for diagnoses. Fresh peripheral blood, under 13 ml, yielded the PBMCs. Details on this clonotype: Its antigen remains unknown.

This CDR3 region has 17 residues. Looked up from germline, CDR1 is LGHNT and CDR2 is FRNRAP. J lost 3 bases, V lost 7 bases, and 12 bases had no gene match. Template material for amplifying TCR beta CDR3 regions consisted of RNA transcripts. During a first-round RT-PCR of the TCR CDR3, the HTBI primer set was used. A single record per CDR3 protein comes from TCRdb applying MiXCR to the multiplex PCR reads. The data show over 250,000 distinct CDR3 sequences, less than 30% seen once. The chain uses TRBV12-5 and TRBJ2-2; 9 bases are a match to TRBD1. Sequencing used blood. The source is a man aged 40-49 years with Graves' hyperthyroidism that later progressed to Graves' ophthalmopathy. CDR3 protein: CASAREHGQGYTGELFF. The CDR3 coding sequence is TGTGCTAGTGCCCGTGAACATGGACAGGGGTACACCGGGGAGCTGTTTTTT.